The T cell receptor (beta chain) under discussion was sequenced for a study of shared clonotypes between healthy human individuals. This CDR3 spans 15 amino acids. The V gene end was trimmed by 5 bases and the J gene end by 8 bases; junction bases not matched to a gene: 8. Germline CDR1 and CDR2: MDHEN and SYDVKM. This clone occurred a few times. Sequencing was performed with immunoSEQ multiplex PCR; in TCRdb, only in-frame clones are kept and a portion is missing. The table records about 1.1 million clones, 60% to 85% of them present only once. The source material was memory CD4+ T cells from PBMCs. Sample subset: CD45RA-negative fraction. The sequence was collected from a man younger than 35 in good health. Some clones in this sample may be carry-over from other donors' samples. The chain combines TRBV28 with TRBJ2-2; 10 nucleotides match TRBD1. CDR3 loop: CASSPPGQGIGELFF. DNA of the CDR3: TGTGCCAGCAGTCCGCCGGGACAGGGGATTGGGGAGCTGTTTTTT. The full variable domain, rest sourced from reference TRBV28 and TRBJ2-2, is DVKVTQSSRYLVKRTGEKVFLECVQDMDHENMFWYRQDPGLGLRLIYFSYDVKMKEKGDIPEGYSVSREKKERFSLILESASTNQTSMYLCASSPPGQGIGELFFGEGSRLTVL.